This TCR beta chain is drawn from a study of T cells in women clearing cervical HPV infection. Prevalent HPV16 infections were excluded; only incident single HPV16 infections included. Cervical HPV DNA detected by MY09/MY11 PCR, typed by dot-blot. To note about this clone: Read sequence stops 3 residues before the CDR3 end, and the germline J gene provides the missing end.

The length of the CDR3 is 13 residues. CDR1 SGHDT and CDR2 YYEEEE come from the germline V gene. Genomic DNA, averaging 1200 ng per sample, yielded TCR beta CDR3 via immunoSEQ. Measured with immunoSEQ multiplex PCR; TCRdb has only the in-frame clones, and not every one. The specimen's table records tens of thousands of clones. Material: blood buffy coat. This receptor was obtained from a woman aged 18 to 75 with a cervical HPV16 infection that either progressed to CIN3+ or cleared (not recorded which). The rearrangement links TRBV5-6 to TRBJ1-1; 9 nucleotides agree with TRBD1. The CDR3 DNA, read in part, is TGTGCCAGCAGTCTGGACAGGGGCCAGTTA. Translation: CASSLDRGQL. The entire CDR3 protein reads CASSLDRGQLAFF.